The clone carrying this T cell receptor beta chain came up a few times. No antigen is known for it. This specimen belongs to a study of cytomegalovirus exposure and HLA in healthy donors. Study outcomes and limitations: Later analysis identified a missense DCLRE1C variant that was linked to TCR beta V- and J-gene trimming. The presence/absence work took it that sequencing depth was about the same across donors. The study put under 200 TCR beta chains on its list as cytomegalovirus-associated.

Germline assignment: CDR1 MDHEN and CDR2 SYDVKM. V shed 7 bases and J 6 bases; nucleotides not matched to a gene: 7. This CDR3 has 13 residues. The PCR was carried out with 60 Vbeta primers and 13 Jbeta primers. Clones were read by immunoSEQ multiplex PCR, and TCRdb kept only the in-frame ones, dropping some. The sample has 50,000 or so clones; approximately 70% are singletons. The clonotype originates from a man younger than 30 in good health and CMV-seronegative. Specimen: PBMCs. The chain couples TRBV28 to TRBJ1-2, with 8 bases fitting TRBD1. CDR3 bases: TGTGCCAGCACCCAGGGACAGGAGGATGGCTACACCTTC. Translated: CASTQGQEDGYTF.